This TCR beta chain was sequenced in a study of T-cell reconstitution after alpha-beta-depleted transplantation in children (dated by TCRdb to 2016 to 2017). Background for the entire study: The study quantitatively tracked T-cell immune reconstitution after TCRalphabeta/CD19-depleted allogeneic hematopoietic cell transplantation in children using TCR repertoire profiling.

This clonotype was counted only a few times. Its antigen is not yet known. The junction shows a germline mismatch at one end, possibly a read error. Library creation used PCR. This sample was sequenced with an Illumina HiSeq 2500. Molecular barcoding was employed in the preparation of TCR libraries, with unique molecular identifiers being used to normalize TCRbeta repertoire quantification. Through fastp at Q25 and MiXCR, TCRdb rebuilt clones from the public reads, retaining in-frame beta chains. Rows merge per CDR3 protein into single entries with the most common DNA and genes. In this sample the table shows 500,000 or so distinct CDR3 sequences, approximately 32% of which occur a single time. Less than 2.5% of the sample comes from the top ten. From the germline V gene, CDR1 is KGHSH and CDR2 is LQKENI. The CDR3 numbers 12 residues from cysteine through phenylalanine. The retained sequence is limited to the CDR3, 36 bases, with the frame set at the first base.

The rearranged segments are TRBV18 and TRBJ2-1; the junction holds 14 bases that match TRBD2. The source material was PBMCs from the stem cell graft donor, sampled from the stem cell graft. This clonotype originated in a human donor who donated a stem cell graft to a child with aplastic anemia. The sequenced DNA is TGTGCCAGCTCACCCGGGACTAGCGGGAGAGAATTC. Its amino acids are CASSPGTSGREF.